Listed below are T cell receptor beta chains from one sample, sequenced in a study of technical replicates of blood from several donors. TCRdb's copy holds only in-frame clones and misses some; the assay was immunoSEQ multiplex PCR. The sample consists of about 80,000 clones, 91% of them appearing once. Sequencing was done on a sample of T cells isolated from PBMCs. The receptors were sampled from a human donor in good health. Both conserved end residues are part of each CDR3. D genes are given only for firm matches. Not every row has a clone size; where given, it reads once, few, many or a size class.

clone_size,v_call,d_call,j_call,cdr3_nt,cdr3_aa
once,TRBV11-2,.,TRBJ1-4,TGTGCCAGCAGCTTGGTCACAGGGAATGAAAAACTGTTTTTT,CASSLVTGNEKLFF
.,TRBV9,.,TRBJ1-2,TGTGCCAGCAGCTCCCCTCCCTATGGCTACACCTTC,CASSSPPYGYTF
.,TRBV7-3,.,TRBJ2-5,TGTGCCAGCAGCTTAAACAGAAAAGAGACCCAGTACTTC,CASSLNRKETQYF
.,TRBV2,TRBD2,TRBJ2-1,TGTGCCAGCAACGCCGTCAGCGGGATATCCTACAATGAGCAGTTCTTC,CASNAVSGISYNEQFF
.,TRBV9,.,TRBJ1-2,TGTGCCAGCAGCCTAACAGGGCTCCACACCTTC,CASSLTGLHTF
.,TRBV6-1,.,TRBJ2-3,TGTGCCAGCAGTGAAGGGTGGCTAGCGCGTCGCACAGATACGCAGTATTTT,CASSEGWLARRTDTQYF
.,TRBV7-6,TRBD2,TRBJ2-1,TGTGCCAGCAGCGATACTAGCGGGAGCGGTGCTGAGCAGTTCTTC,CASSDTSGSGAEQFF
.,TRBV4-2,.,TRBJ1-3,TGTGCCAGCAGCCAAGATTTAGATTTCTCTGGAAACACCATATATTTT,CASSQDLDFSGNTIYF
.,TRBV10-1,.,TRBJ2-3,TGCGCCAGCATATCCCCAGCGGGTAGTAGCACAGATACGCAGTATTTT,CASISPAGSSTDTQYF
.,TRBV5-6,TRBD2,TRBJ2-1,TGTGCCAGCAGCTACCCGGGACTAGCGTACAATGAGCAGTTCTTC,CASSYPGLAYNEQFF
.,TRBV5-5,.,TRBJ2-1,TGTGCCAGCAGCCTAGACTATGTCGGTACCTACAATGAGCAGTTCTTC,CASSLDYVGTYNEQFF
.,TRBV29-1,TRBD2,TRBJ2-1,TGCAGCTGTAGCGGGAGGGAGTTTCGATTATCCTACAATGAGCAGTTCTTC,CSCSGREFRLSYNEQFF
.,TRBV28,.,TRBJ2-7,TGTGCCAGCAGTTTATTAGGGGGAGGGATACTCTACGAGCAGTACTTC,CASSLLGGGILYEQYF
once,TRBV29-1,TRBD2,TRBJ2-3,TGCAGCGTTGGGGGACTAGCGGGAGAAATAGATACGCAGTATTTT,CSVGGLAGEIDTQYF
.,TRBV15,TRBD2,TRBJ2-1,TGTGCCACCAGCCTAGCGGGAGGGTTTGATGAGCAGTTCTTC,CATSLAGGFDEQFF
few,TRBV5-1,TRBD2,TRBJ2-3,TGCGCCAGCAGCGGACTAGCGGGAGGGATGACAGATACGCAGTATTTT,CASSGLAGGMTDTQYF
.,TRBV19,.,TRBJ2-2,TGTGCCAGTACCTTAGGACAGAGTGCCGGGGAGCTGTTTTTT,CASTLGQSAGELFF
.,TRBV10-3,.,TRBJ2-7,TGTGCCATCAGTGAGAAACAGGGAAACGAGCAGTACTTC,CAISEKQGNEQYF
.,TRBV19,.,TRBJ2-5,TGTGCCAGTAGTAACAGGGCTGGAGAAGAGACCCAGTACTTC,CASSNRAGEETQYF
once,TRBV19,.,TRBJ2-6,TGTGCCAGTAGTGCAACCTCTCCCGGTGGGGCCAACGTCCTGACTTTC,CASSATSPGGANVLTF
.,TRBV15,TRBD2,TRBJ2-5,TGTGCCACCAGCAGAGGTTTAATAGCGGGAGGACAAGAGACCCAGTACTTC,CATSRGLIAGGQETQYF
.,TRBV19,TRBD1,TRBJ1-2,TGTGCCACCCGCGGGCAGGGGGACTATGGCTACACCTTC,CATRGQGDYGYTF
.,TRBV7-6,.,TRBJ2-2,TGTGCCAGCAGCTTCAGGGGTTTTAAAGAAACCGGGGAGCTGTTTTTT,CASSFRGFKETGELFF
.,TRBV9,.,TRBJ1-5,TGTGCCAGCAGCGCAGGGGCAGAGAATCAGCCCCAGCATTTT,CASSAGAENQPQHF
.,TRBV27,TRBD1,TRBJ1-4,TGTGCCAGCAGTTTCAGACAGGGGCCAAATGAAAAACTGTTTTTT,CASSFRQGPNEKLFF
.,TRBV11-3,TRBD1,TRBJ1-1,TGTGCCAGCAGCTTAGCGGGACAGCTTGAAGCTTTCTTT,CASSLAGQLEAFF
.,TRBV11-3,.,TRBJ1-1,TGTGCCAGCAGCCCGACTGGATACACTGAAGCTTTCTTT,CASSPTGYTEAFF
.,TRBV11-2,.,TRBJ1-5,TGTGCCAGCAGCCCACAGGGAAATCAGCCCCAGCATTTT,CASSPQGNQPQHF
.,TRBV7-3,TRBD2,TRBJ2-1,TGTGCCAGCAGCCAGACTAGCGGGATGCACAATGAGCAGTTCTTC,CASSQTSGMHNEQFF
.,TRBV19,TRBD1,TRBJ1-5,TGTGCCAGTAGTATAGGACAGGGGTATCAGCCCCAGCATTTT,CASSIGQGYQPQHF
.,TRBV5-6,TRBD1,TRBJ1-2,TGTGCCAGCAGCTTGCAGGGGGTAAACTATGGCTACACCTTC,CASSLQGVNYGYTF
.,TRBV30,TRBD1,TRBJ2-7,TGTGCCTGGAGTGGGGACAGGGGAGCCTACGAGCAGTACTTC,CAWSGDRGAYEQYF
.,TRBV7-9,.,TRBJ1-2,TGTGCCAGCAGCCCGGAGGGACGAGGCTATGGCTACACCTTC,CASSPEGRGYGYTF
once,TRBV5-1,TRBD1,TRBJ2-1,TGCGCCAGCAGCTTGTTGAGCGGTGCAGGGGGTCCCGATGAGCAGTTCTTC,CASSLLSGAGGPDEQFF
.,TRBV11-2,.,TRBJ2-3,TGTGCCAGCAGCTTTACCATAGGGGGGGGAGATACGCAGTATTTT,CASSFTIGGGDTQYF
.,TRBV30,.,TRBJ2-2,TGTGCCTGGAGTAGGAGGTCCGGGGAGCTGTTTTTT,CAWSRRSGELFF
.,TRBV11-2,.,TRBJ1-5,TGTGCCAGCAGCTTAGGAGGGCTCCGCAATCAGCCCCAGCATTTT,CASSLGGLRNQPQHF
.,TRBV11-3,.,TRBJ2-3,TGTGCCAGCAGCTTGAGGGCGGGCACAGATACGCAGTATTTT,CASSLRAGTDTQYF
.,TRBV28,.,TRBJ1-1,TGTGCCAGCAGGTGGGCTTTCGGGGGGACTGAAGCTTTCTTT,CASRWAFGGTEAFF
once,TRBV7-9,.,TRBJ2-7,TGTGCCAGCAGCCCCCCCAGGGGTAGGAACGAGCAGTACTTC,CASSPPRGRNEQYF
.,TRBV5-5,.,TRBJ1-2,TGTGCCAGCAGCTTGGGACAGGCGAGAGACTATGGCTACACCTTC,CASSLGQARDYGYTF
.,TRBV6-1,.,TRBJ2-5,TGTGCCAGCAGTGAAACCCCAGGGAGGGAGACCCAGTACTTC,CASSETPGRETQYF
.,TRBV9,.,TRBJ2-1,TGTGCCAGCAGCGTAGAGGGGGTCTCGTACAATGAGCAGTTCTTC,CASSVEGVSYNEQFF
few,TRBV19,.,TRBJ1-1,TGTGCCAGTAGTCCATACAGGGAGCTGCCTGAAGCTTTCTTT,CASSPYRELPEAFF